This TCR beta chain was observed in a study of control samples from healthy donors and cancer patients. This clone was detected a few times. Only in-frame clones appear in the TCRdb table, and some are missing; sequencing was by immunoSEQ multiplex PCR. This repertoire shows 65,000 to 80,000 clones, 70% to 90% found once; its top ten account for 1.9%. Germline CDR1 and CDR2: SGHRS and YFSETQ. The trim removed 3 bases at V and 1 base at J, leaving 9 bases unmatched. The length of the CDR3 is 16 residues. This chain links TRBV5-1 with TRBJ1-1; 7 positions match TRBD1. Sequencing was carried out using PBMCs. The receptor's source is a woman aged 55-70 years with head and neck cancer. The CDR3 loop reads CASSYQSGGENTEAFF. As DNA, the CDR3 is TGCGCCAGCAGCTACCAATCAGGGGGGGAGAACACTGAAGCTTTCTTT.